This T cell receptor (beta chain) is drawn from a study of T cell responses to AZD1222 COVID-19 vaccine (dated by TCRdb to the early 2020s). Regarding the research as a whole: A total of approximately 240 trial participants underwent TCR sequencing, of whom some 210 received two doses of AZD1222 and some 26 received two doses of the MenACWY control vaccine. Trial participants were enrolled by age into 18-55, 56-69 and 70-plus year subgroups, with about 150, 28 and 57 TCR-sequenced participants respectively.

Broader findings and caveats from the paper: Participants were mostly white British, with more females than males. The authors suggested clonal diversity may have been underestimated. Nearly half of unique spike-specific TCRs reportedly recognized epitopes outside regions mutated in the B.1.351 and B.1.1.7 variants. In the small 56-69-year group, the increase in depth fell short of significance, most likely because of low power. Conclusions about previously exposed vaccinees were limited because only six AZD1222 recipients were SARS-CoV-2 seropositive at baseline. Vaccine-associated CD4 TCRs spanned the whole spike protein, with dominant responses in regions 160-218 and 743-854. After two AZD1222 doses, spike-specific TCR breadth and depth were significantly higher than at day 0 and than in MenACWY recipients. Because no samples from the day 14 peak response were available, repertoires could be characterized only after the peak T cell response.

The CDR3 regions of human TCRbeta chains were subjected to immunosequencing. The study's processing was this. TCRs in the repertoires were compared against a reference library of SARS-CoV-2-specific TCRs that had been generated with the MIRA antigen-specificity platform. Breadth meant the fraction of unique TCRs that were SARS-CoV-2-associated, whereas depth meant the fraction of total T cells that were SARS-CoV-2-associated. Using the MIRA data, each spike-specific TCR was assigned both to the spike region to which the TCR was reactive and to a CD4 or CD8 class. Log10-transformed breadth and depth values were compared by one-way ANOVA with Sidak's multiple comparisons tests. TCRdb retrieved this table from immuneACCESS and kept in-frame rearrangements only. Not all clones are present; in checked studies, unresolved V genes account for under half, and no reason is known for the remainder. D and trimming come from the DNA, and the V and J calls and clone size come from that table. This sample has around 160,000 clones in its table, and over 80% of those were observed once. Clones ranked in the top ten supply approximately 2.9% of the sample.

The sample's time point label, in plain terms: baseline before first vaccination. The sample's treatment or condition, from its label and the paper: meningococcal conjugate vaccine given as trial control. Samples from vaccinated people were obtained from the UK trials COV001 and COV002, which included a single-blind randomized controlled phase 2/3 trial of AZD1222 (ChAdOx1 nCoV-19) in healthy adults. For TCRbeta chain sequencing, PBMC samples were collected from trial participants at day 0 and at day 28 after the second dose. CDR1 is given as KGHSH and CDR2 as LQKENI, both from the germline V gene. The CDR3 contains 13 residues, cysteine and phenylalanine counted. Only the CDR3 part of the read is kept: 39 bases, read in frame from the first base. Between the V and J ends, shortened by 5 bases and 4 bases respectively, the junction contains 9 bases. As concerns this clone: The target of this receptor is not known. Within one base of it there is no much larger clone, and no base qualities were kept.

Sequenced material: peripheral blood, taken on day 0 of MenACWY control vaccination. The source is an adult in good health. The V gene is TRBV18 and the J gene is TRBJ1-5, with the D gene not clear enough to name. The CDR3 has the sequence CASSSVQNQPQHF. The DNA is as follows: TGTGCCAGCTCATCCGTGCAGAATCAGCCCCAGCATTTT. With all but the CDR3 taken from the reference TRBV18 and TRBJ1-5 genes, the full variable domain is: NAGVMQNPRHLVRRRGQEARLRCSPMKGHSHVYWYRQLPEEGLKFMVYLQKENIIDESGMPKERFSAEFPKEGPSILRIQQVVRGDSAAYFCASSSVQNQPQHFGDGTRLSIL.